The 27 T cell receptor beta chains below were found in one sample sequenced in a study of T-cell memory formation after mild COVID-19. TCRdb analysed the 5' RACE reads with MiXCR anew, one entry per CDR3 protein. Of over 350,000 distinct CDR3 sequences in the sample, approximately 16% were seen once. The specimen was PBMCs or a T cell subset sorted from them (not recorded which). Source of these receptors: a man between 18 and 35 years old who had mild COVID-19 (a few samples of this study predate the infection). Cell type and time point are not known.

J is TRBJ2-5 and V is TRBV29-1; tentatively, D is TRBD1 (5 bases). V was trimmed by 4 bases and J by 1 base, leaving 10 bases between them. The CDR3 consists of 13 residues. Per germline, CDR1 SQVTM and CDR2 ANQGSEA. CDR3 sequence (DNA): TGCAGCGTTGTTAATCAGGGCCAAGAGACCCAGTACTTC. Its protein product is CSVVNQGQETQYF.

This clonotype was counted only a few times. J is TRBJ1-6 and V is TRBV4-3; D perhaps matches TRBD1 (6 bases). The CDR3 totals 15 residues. V was shortened by 0 bases and J by 10 bases, with 13 bases between the two germline ends. Germline CDR1 and CDR2: LGHNA and YSLEER. This chain's CDR3 is CASSQDRDISSPLHF. Here the CDR3 DNA reads TGCGCCAGCAGCCAAGATAGGGACATAAGCTCACCCCTCCACTTT.

This clonotype was observed at least ten times. The V call is TRBV5-6, the J call TRBJ2-4; no clear D. The CDR3 totals 12 residues. Trimming cost V 1 base and J 6 bases, with 5 bases left between them. Germline V lookup: CDR1 SGHDT, CDR2 YYEEEE. The CDR3 here is CASSLWGNIQYF. CDR3 nucleotide sequence: TGTGCCAGCAGCTTGTGGGGAAACATTCAGTACTTC.

In this sample, this clonotype turned up a few times. The rearrangement uses TRBV10-3 and TRBJ1-2; D remains ambiguous. Germline V lookup: CDR1 ENHRY, CDR2 SYGVKD. The ends were cut back, 10 bases at V and 2 bases at J, with 17 bases in the middle. The CDR3 loop spans 14 amino acids. CDR3 in amino acids: CATRRPFGNYGYTF. For the CDR3, the DNA is TGTGCCACCCGTCGACCGTTCGGGAACTATGGCTACACCTTC.

The chain is built from TRBV27 and TRBJ2-7; 7 bases match TRBD1. Unmatched junction bases numbered 6, after V lost 4 bases and J lost 6 bases. Per the germline V gene, CDR1 is MNHEY and CDR2 is SMNVEV (reference sequence). The CDR3 extends over 13 amino acids. In nucleotides, the CDR3 is TGTGCCAGCAGTTCGAGACAGGGCTCCGAGCAGTACTTC. Translating gives CASSSRQGSEQYF.

The gene calls are TRBV20-1 and TRBJ1-2; weak D call: TRBD1 (6 bases). The CDR3 is made up of 17 amino acids. The germline V gene has CDR1 DFQATT and CDR2 SNEGSKA (reference sequence). Trimming removed 0 bases from V and 6 bases from J, with 23 bases in between. The CDR3 nucleotides are TGCAGTGCTAGAGATATCAAAGGGACACATATAGCGGATGGCTACACCTTC. Its protein product is CSARDIKGTHIADGYTF.

The chain recombines TRBV6-5 with TRBJ1-5; D may be TRBD1 (6 bases). Germline CDR1 MNHEY, CDR2 SVGAGI. This CDR3 has 13 residues. Trimming pared 5 bases from V and 5 bases from J, leaving 10 bases between. CDR3 sequence reads: CASSNRVYQPQHF. The CDR3 nucleotides are TGTGCCAGCAGTAACAGGGTATATCAGCCCCAGCATTTT.

In the case of this clonotype: This CDR3 fails to terminate in the conserved phenylalanine or tryptophan, so it likely reflects a read error. The chain joins TRBV24-1 to TRBJ2-3, with a possible D match to TRBD2 (5 bases). Germline lookup yields CDR1 KGHDR and CDR2 SFDVKD. The CDR3 is 13 amino acids. The V and J ends lost 4 bases and 5 bases respectively, with 9 bases between them. The CDR3 spells CATSEPGIDTQYY. CDR3 nucleotide sequence: TGTGCCACCAGTGAACCCGGGATAGATACGCAGTATTAT.

This clonotype was recorded a few times. The genes are TRBV7-9 and TRBJ2-5, with D hard to call. The germline CDR1 and CDR2 sequences are SEHNR and FQNEAQ (reference sequence). Trimming took off 5 bases at V and 1 base at J, with 14 bases between the two ends. The CDR3 has 15 amino acids. CDR3 DNA: TGTGCCAGCAGCGCGGCGGTAGGCCGCCAAGAGACCCAGTACTTC. It yields the protein CASSAAVGRQETQYF. Supplemented by reference TRBV7-9 and TRBJ2-5, the full variable domain reads DTGVSQNPRHKITKRGQNVTFRCDPISEHNRLYWYRQTLGQGPEFLTYFQNEAQLEKSRLLSDRFSAERPKGSFSTLEIQRTEQGDSAMYLCASSAAVGRQETQYFGPGTRLLVL.

The gene calls are TRBV11-2 and TRBJ1-2; D gene ambiguous. The CDR3 covers 13 residues. Germline CDR1 and CDR2: SGHAT and FQNNGV. The V end lost 5 bases, the J end lost 4 bases, and 11 bases lay between the germline ends. This CDR3 reads CASSPGQLYGYTF. The CDR3 DNA follows: TGTGCCAGCAGCCCGGGTCAACTCTATGGCTACACCTTC.

This chain links TRBV4-3 with TRBJ1-1, with D possibly matching TRBD1 (6 bases). The CDR3 consists of 18 residues. Germline V gene lookup returns CDR1 LGHNA and CDR2 YSLEER. V lost 0 bases, J lost 3 bases, and 20 bases lay in between. The DNA of the CDR3 is TGCGCCAGCAGCCAAGAATTGATTGGGGATAGGGGGGACACTGAAGCTTTCTTT. Its protein is CASSQELIGDRGDTEAFF.

This clonotype was observed a handful of times. The chain recombines TRBV5-1 with TRBJ1-2; D is unresolved. The V end lost 0 bases, the J end lost 8 bases, and 20 bases lay between the germline ends. This CDR3 is built from 16 residues. Germline V gene lookup returns CDR1 SGHRS and CDR2 YFSETQ. CDR3 DNA: TGCGCCAGCAGCTTGGCCCTTGCAGGCTCGTCTATGGGCTACACCTTC. It is translated as CASSLALAGSSMGYTF.

The gene calls are TRBV20-1 and TRBJ1-4; weak D call: TRBD1 (5 bases). From germline, CDR1 is DFQATT and CDR2 SNEGSKA (reference sequence). CDR3 size: 13 residues. Trimming pared 1 base from V and 4 bases from J, leaving 7 bases between. The CDR3 DNA is TGCAGTGCTAGAGGTGACAGTAATGAAAAACTGTTTTTT. This codes for CSARGDSNEKLFF.

J is TRBJ2-3 and V is TRBV20-1; D is unclear. CDR3 length: 11 residues. Per germline, CDR1 DFQATT and CDR2 SNEGSKA (reference sequence). The V end lost 3 bases, the J end lost 5 bases, and 6 bases lay between the germline ends. In DNA, the CDR3 is TGCAGTGCTAGGTCGGGAGATACGCAGTATTTT. This translates into CSARSGDTQYF.

The chain employs TRBV10-3 and TRBJ2-3; 9 bases match TRBD1. Germline assignment: CDR1 ENHRY and CDR2 SYGVKD. Germline trimming cut 6 bases from V and 4 bases from J; bases unmatched to any gene: 17. The CDR3 has 18 residues. CDR3 DNA sequence: TGTGCCATCAGAGCAATACCGGGACAGGGTTTAGGGCCAGATACGCAGTATTTT. Its protein product is CAIRAIPGQGLGPDTQYF.

The chain has TRBV5-5 and TRBJ2-7, with a weak D call TRBD1 (6 bases). CDR1 is SGHKS and CDR2 is YYEKEE in the germline V gene (reference sequence). Trimming stripped 4 bases from V and 3 bases from J, with 11 bases between. The CDR3 length is 13 residues. The DNA of the CDR3 is TGTGCCAGCAGCCCCGAGGACAGCTACGAGCAGTACGTC. Translation: CASSPEDSYEQYV.

This clonotype was counted between two and nine times. The rearrangement joins TRBV6-4 to TRBJ2-4, with D possibly being TRBD1 or TRBD2 (5 bases each). V lost 2 bases to trimming and J lost 8 bases, with 16 bases between them. Germline CDR1 reads MRHNA; CDR2 reads SNTAGT. The CDR3 extends over 15 amino acids. The CDR3 region is CASSDTGPNADIQYF. The CDR3 nucleotides are TGTGCCAGCAGTGACACGGGGCCTAATGCGGACATTCAGTACTTC.

On this clonotype: A read error may produce the germline difference seen at one junction end. The chain recombines TRBV7-9 with TRBJ1-1; D may be TRBD1 (5 bases). Germline V lookup: CDR1 SEHNR, CDR2 FQNEAQ (reference sequence). The CDR3 runs 13 residues. The CDR3 region has the DNA TGTGCCAGCAGCTTCCACCGGGACGGATACTTTCTCTTT. Translated: CASSFHRDGYFLF.

The table lists this clonotype with a few counts. V and J are TRBV6-5 and TRBJ2-7; D is uncertain. Germline V gene lookup returns CDR1 MNHEY and CDR2 SVGAGI. V was clipped by 5 bases and J by 5 bases, with 16 bases between them. The CDR3 totals 14 residues. CDR3 in amino acids: CASSTSDGVHEQYF. In DNA form, the CDR3 reads TGTGCCAGCAGTACCTCCGATGGGGTTCACGAGCAGTACTTC.

This sequence joins TRBV6-1 and TRBJ2-7; D is unclear. The CDR3 consists of 14 residues. From germline, CDR1 is MNHNS and CDR2 SASEGT. Trimming removed 4 bases at V and 3 bases at J, with 13 bases between. The CDR3 here is CASSVSVGLYEQYV. The CDR3 bases are TGTGCCAGCAGTGTTTCTGTCGGCCTCTACGAGCAGTACGTC.

The chain links TRBV3-1 to TRBJ2-2; TRBD1 aligns across 7 bases. This CDR3 has 15 amino acids. The V and J ends lost 5 bases and 7 bases, in that order; junction bases with no gene match: 10. In germline, CDR1 is LGHDT, CDR2 YNNKEL (reference sequence). CDR3 residues: CASSYGDRGSGELFF. Here the CDR3 DNA reads TGTGCCAGCAGCTATGGGGACAGAGGGAGCGGGGAGCTGTTTTTT.

The CDR3 DNA sequence: TGTGCCAGCAGCTCCAGACTAGCGGGGGCCGCAGATACGCAGTATTTT. Protein sequence: CASSSRLAGAADTQYF. The rearrangement links TRBV7-3 to TRBJ2-3; TRBD2 agrees at 12 bases. Trimming at V came to 4 bases and at J to 4 bases, leaving 6 bases not matched to a gene. Germline V lookup: CDR1 SGHTA, CDR2 FQGTGA. The CDR3 totals 16 residues.

This clonotype was detected only a few times. The rearrangement links TRBV7-2 to TRBJ2-1, with a weak D call TRBD2 (5 bases). This CDR3 is 13 amino acids long. Trimming cost V 6 bases and J 9 bases, with 15 bases left between them. The germline CDR1 and CDR2 sequences are SGHTA and FQGNSA. In nucleotides, the CDR3 is TGTGCCAGCAGTCTTAGCGTGCTTGTTGAGCAGTTCTTC. Its translation: CASSLSVLVEQFF.

This clonotype was counted a few times. Written as DNA, the CDR3 is TGCGCCAGCAGCTTGGACAACGGTCCTGAAGCTTTCTTT. Protein: CASSLDNGPEAFF. This sequence joins TRBV5-1 and TRBJ1-1; D is unclear. The CDR3 sequence is 13 residues long. Germline CDR1 reads SGHRS; CDR2 reads YFSETQ. Trimming cost V 0 bases and J 6 bases, with 9 bases left between them.

This clonotype was counted only a few times. The chain is built from TRBV14 and TRBJ2-1, with a possible D match to TRBD1 (6 bases). V gave up 0 bases and J gave up 2 bases, with 8 bases separating them. From germline, CDR1 is SGHDN and CDR2 FVKESK. The CDR3 spans 15 residues. CDR3 coding DNA: TGTGCCAGCAGCCAAGAACAGGGAGCCTACAATGAGCAGTTCTTC. Residues: CASSQEQGAYNEQFF.

V gene TRBV9 combines with J gene TRBJ2-1; D might be TRBD2 (6 bases). The germline V gene has CDR1 SGDLS and CDR2 YYNGEE. CDR3 length equals 15 residues. V was pared by 4 bases and J by 6 bases, with 17 bases between. The CDR3 DNA is TGTGCCAGCAGCAACCACCCTGGACTATCCAATGAGCAGTTCTTC. Encoded protein: CASSNHPGLSNEQFF.

J is TRBJ2-7 and V is TRBV10-3; D perhaps matches TRBD1 (6 bases). With 4 bases removed from V and 4 bases from J, the gap between germline ends came to 8 bases. Germline CDR1 reads ENHRY; CDR2 reads SYGVKD. This CDR3 has 12 amino acids. In nucleotides, the CDR3 is TGTGCCATCAGTGTACAGGGTTACGAGCAGTACGTC. Translated: CAISVQGYEQYV.